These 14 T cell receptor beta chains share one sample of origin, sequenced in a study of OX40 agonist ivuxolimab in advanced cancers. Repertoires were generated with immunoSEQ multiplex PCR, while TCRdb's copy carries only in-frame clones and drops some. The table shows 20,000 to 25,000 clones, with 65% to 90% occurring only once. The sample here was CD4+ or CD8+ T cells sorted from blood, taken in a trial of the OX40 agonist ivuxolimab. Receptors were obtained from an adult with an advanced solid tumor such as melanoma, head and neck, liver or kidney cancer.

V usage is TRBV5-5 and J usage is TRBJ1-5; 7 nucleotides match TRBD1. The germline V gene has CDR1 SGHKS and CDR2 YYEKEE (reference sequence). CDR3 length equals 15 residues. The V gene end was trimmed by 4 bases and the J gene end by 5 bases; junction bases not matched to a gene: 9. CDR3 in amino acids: CASSPTGRHDQPQHF. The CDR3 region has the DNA TGTGCCAGCAGCCCGACAGGGAGGCACGATCAGCCCCAGCATTTT.

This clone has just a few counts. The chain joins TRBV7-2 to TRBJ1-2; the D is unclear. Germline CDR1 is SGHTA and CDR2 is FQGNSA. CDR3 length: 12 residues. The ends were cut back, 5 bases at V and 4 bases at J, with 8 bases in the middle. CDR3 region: CASSLDLYGYTF. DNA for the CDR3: TGTGCCAGCAGCCTTGACCTCTATGGCTACACCTTC.

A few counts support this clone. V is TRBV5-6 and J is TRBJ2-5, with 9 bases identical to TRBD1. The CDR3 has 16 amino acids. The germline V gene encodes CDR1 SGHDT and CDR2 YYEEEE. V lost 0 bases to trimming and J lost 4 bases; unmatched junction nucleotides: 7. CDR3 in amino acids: CASSLVADRGGETQYF. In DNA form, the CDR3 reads TGTGCCAGCAGCTTGGTTGCGGACAGGGGAGGAGAGACCCAGTACTTC.

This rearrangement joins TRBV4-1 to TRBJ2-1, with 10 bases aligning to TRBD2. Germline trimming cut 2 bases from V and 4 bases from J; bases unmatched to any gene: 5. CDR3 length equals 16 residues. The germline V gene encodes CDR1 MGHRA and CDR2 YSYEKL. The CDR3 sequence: CASSQLAGVLYNEQFF. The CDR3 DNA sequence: TGCGCCAGCAGCCAACTAGCGGGAGTTCTTTACAATGAGCAGTTCTTC.

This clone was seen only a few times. This CDR3 is CASSSGANYEKLFF. The CDR3 region has the DNA TGTGCCAGCAGCTCGGGGGCCAACTATGAAAAACTGTTTTTT. The chain joins TRBV11-2 to TRBJ1-4; perhaps TRBD1 as D (6 bases). This CDR3 spans 14 amino acids. V lost 4 bases, J lost 6 bases, and 12 bases lay in between. Per germline, CDR1 SGHAT and CDR2 FQNNGV.

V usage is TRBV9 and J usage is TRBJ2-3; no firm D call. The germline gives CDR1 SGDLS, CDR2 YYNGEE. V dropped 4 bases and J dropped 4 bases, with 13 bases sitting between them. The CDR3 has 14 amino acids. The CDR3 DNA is TGTGCCAGCAGCACTTTACGGCGGTCAGATACGCAGTATTTT. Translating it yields CASSTLRRSDTQYF.

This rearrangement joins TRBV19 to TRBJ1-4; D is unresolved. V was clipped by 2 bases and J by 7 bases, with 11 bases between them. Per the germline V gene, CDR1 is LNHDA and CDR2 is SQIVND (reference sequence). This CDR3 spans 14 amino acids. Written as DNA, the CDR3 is TGTGCCAGTAGTATATCGTATCAAGGTGAAAAACTGTTTTTT. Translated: CASSISYQGEKLFF.

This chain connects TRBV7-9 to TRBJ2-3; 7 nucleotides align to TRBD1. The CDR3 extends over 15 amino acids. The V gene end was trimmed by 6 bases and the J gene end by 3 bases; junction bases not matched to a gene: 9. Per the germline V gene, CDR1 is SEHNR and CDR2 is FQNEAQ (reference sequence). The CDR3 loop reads CASSFRDRSTDTQYF. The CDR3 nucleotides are TGTGCCAGCAGTTTCAGGGACAGATCTACAGATACGCAGTATTTT. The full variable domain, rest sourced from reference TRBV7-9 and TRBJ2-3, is DTGVSQNPRHKITKRGQNVTFRCDPISEHNRLYWYRQTLGQGPEFLTYFQNEAQLEKSRLLSDRFSAERPKGSFSTLEIQRTEQGDSAMYLCASSFRDRSTDTQYFGPGTRLTVL.

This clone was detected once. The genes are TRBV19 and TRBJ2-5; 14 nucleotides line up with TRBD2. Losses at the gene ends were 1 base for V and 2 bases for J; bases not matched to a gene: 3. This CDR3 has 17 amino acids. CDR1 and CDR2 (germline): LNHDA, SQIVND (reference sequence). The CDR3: CASSIGGLAGAQETQYF. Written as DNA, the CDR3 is TGTGCCAGTAGTATAGGGGGACTAGCGGGGGCTCAAGAGACCCAGTACTTC.

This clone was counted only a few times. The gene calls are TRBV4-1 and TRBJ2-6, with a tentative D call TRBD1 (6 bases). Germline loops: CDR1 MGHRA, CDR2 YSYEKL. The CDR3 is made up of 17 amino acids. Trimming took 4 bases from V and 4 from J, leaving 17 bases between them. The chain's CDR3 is CASSPGQWGVGANVLTF. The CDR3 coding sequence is TGCGCCAGCAGCCCCGGACAGTGGGGAGTGGGGGCCAACGTCCTGACTTTC.

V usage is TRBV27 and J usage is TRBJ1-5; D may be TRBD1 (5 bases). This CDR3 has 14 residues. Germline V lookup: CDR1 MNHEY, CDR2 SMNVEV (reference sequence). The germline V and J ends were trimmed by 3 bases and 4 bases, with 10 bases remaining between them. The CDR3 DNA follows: TGTGCCAGCAGTTTTAACGGGGGTAATCAGCCCCAGCATTTT. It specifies CASSFNGGNQPQHF.

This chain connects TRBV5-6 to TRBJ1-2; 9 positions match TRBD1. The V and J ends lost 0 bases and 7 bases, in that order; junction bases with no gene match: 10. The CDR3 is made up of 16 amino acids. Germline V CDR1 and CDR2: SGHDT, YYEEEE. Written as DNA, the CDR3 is TGTGCCAGCAGCTTGGAGAACAGGGGGCGTATCGGTGGCTACACCTTC. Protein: CASSLENRGRIGGYTF.

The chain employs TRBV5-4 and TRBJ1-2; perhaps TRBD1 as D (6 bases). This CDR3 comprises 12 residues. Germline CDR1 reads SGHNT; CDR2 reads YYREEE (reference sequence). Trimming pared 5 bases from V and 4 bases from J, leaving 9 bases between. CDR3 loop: CASRGQFYGYTF. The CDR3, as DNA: TGTGCCAGCAGAGGACAGTTCTATGGCTACACCTTC.

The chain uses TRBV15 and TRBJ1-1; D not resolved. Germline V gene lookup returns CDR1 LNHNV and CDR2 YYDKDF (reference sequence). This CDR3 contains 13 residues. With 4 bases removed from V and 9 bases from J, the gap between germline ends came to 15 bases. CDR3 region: CATSITDGEKAFF. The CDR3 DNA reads TGTGCCACCAGCATTACGGACGGGGAGAAAGCTTTCTTT.